This T cell receptor beta chain was recovered during a study of cytomegalovirus exposure and HLA in healthy donors. Primers for the PCR totalled 60 Vbeta and 13 Jbeta. Measured with immunoSEQ multiplex PCR; TCRdb has only the in-frame clones, and not every one. The table has roughly 80,000 clones, 60% to 80% seen once. This clone was seen more than once but under ten times. The V segment lost 3 bases and the J segment 3 bases; nucleotides outside the gene matches: 4. This CDR3 region has 15 residues. The germline V gene encodes CDR1 SGHNT and CDR2 YYREEE (reference sequence). The V call is TRBV5-4, the J call TRBJ2-3; TRBD2 matches at 10 bases. The sequenced sample was PBMCs. This TCR was recovered from a woman between 45 and 65 years old in good health and CMV-seropositive. CDR3: CASSSGLAVTDTQYF. In DNA form, the CDR3 reads TGTGCCAGCAGCTCAGGACTAGCGGTAACAGATACGCAGTATTTT.